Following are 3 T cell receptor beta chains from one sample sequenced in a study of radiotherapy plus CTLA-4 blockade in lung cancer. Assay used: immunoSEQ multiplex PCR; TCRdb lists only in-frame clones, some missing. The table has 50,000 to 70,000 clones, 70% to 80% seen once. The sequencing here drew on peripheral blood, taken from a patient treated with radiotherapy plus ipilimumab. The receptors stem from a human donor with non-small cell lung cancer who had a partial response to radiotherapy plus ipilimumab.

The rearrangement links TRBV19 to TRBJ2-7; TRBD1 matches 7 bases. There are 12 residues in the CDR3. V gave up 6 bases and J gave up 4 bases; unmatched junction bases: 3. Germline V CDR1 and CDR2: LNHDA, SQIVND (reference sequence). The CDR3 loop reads CASRGQLYEQYF. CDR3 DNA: TGTGCCAGTAGGGGACAGCTTTACGAGCAGTACTTC.

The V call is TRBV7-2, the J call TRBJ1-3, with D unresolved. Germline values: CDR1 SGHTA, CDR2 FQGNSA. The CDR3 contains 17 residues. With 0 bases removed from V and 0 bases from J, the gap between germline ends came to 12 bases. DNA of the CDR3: TGTGCCAGCAGCTTAGCCCCCGGCAGGCCCTCTGGAAACACCATATATTTT. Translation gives CASSLAPGRPSGNTIYF.

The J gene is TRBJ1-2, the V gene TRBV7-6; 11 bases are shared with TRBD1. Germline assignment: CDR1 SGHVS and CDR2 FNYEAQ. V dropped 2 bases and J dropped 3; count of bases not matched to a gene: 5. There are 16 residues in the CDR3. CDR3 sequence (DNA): TGTGCCAGCAGCTTAACCCCGGGACAGGGGGACTATGGCTACACCTTC. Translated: CASSLTPGQGDYGYTF. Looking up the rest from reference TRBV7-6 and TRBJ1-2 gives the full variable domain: GAGVSQSPRYKVTKRGQDVALRCDPISGHVSLYWYRQALGQGPEFLTYFNYEAQQDKSGLPNDRFSAERPEGSISTLTIQRTEQRDSAMYRCASSLTPGQGDYGYTFGSGTRLTVV.